Listed here are 12 T cell receptor beta chains from one sample, sequenced in a study of OX40 agonist ivuxolimab in advanced cancers. The protocol was immunoSEQ multiplex PCR, while the TCRdb copy is restricted to in-frame clones and leaves out a portion. The repertoire holds 150,000 to 190,000 clones, roughly 94% seen once, with around 0.31% in the top ten. This specimen consisted of CD4+ or CD8+ T cells sorted from blood, obtained in a trial of the OX40 agonist ivuxolimab. These receptors were taken from an adult with an advanced solid tumor such as melanoma, head and neck, liver or kidney cancer.

J is TRBJ1-1 and V is TRBV28; D call uncertain. V lost 0 bases and J 4 bases, leaving 3 bases between the germline ends. CDR1 MDHEN and CDR2 SYDVKM come from the germline V gene. The CDR3 spans 12 residues. DNA for the CDR3: TGTGCCAGCAGTTTATGGAGCACTGAAGCTTTCTTT. Translation: CASSLWSTEAFF.

The chain carries TRBV9 and TRBJ2-5; TRBD1 is a possible D gene (5 bases). V shed 0 bases and J shed 5 bases, with 5 bases lying between them. CDR1 is SGDLS and CDR2 is YYNGEE in the germline V gene. The CDR3 has 12 residues. The CDR3 region is CASSVDRETQYF. The CDR3 nucleotides read TGTGCCAGCAGCGTAGACAGGGAGACCCAGTACTTC.

The chain recombines TRBV5-4 with TRBJ2-2, with D unresolved. This CDR3 has 15 residues. The V end lost 0 bases, the J end lost 0 bases, and 6 bases lay between the germline ends. The germline V gene encodes CDR1 SGHNT and CDR2 YYREEE (reference sequence). The CDR3 reads CASSLDGANTGELFF. The CDR3 coding sequence is TGTGCCAGCAGCTTGGATGGGGCGAACACCGGGGAGCTGTTTTTT. The full variable domain, its missing parts supplied by reference TRBV5-4 and TRBJ2-2, is ETGVTQSPTHLIKTRGQQVTLRCSSQSGHNTVSWYQQALGQGPQFIFQYYREEENGRGNFPPRFSGLQFPNYSSELNVNALELDDSALYLCASSLDGANTGELFFGEGSRLTVL.

The genes are TRBV6-5 and TRBJ1-2; a weak D match, TRBD1 (6 bases). V shed 0 bases and J shed 3 bases, with 8 bases lying between them. The CDR3 is 14 residues long. The germline V gene has CDR1 MNHEY and CDR2 SVGAGI. The CDR3 region is CASSYSDSYYGYTF. CDR3 coding DNA: TGTGCCAGCAGTTACTCGGACAGTTACTATGGCTACACCTTC.

The rearrangement links TRBV19 to TRBJ1-1; TRBD1 might be the D (5 bases). Germline V lookup: CDR1 LNHDA, CDR2 SQIVND (reference sequence). The CDR3 has 15 amino acids. The V end lost 5 bases, the J end lost 1 base, and 14 bases lay between the germline ends. CDR3 nucleotide sequence: TGTGCCAGTAGTCTGGGGCCCGGGAGGAACACTGAAGCTTTCTTT. Its translation is CASSLGPGRNTEAFF.

The chain joins TRBV7-4 to TRBJ1-1; unclear D gene. The CDR3 is 11 amino acids. V was shortened by 11 bases and J by 4 bases, with 11 bases between the two germline ends. The V gene's germline CDR1 is SGHVT and CDR2 SQSDAQ. Written as DNA, the CDR3 is TGTGCCCCCCCGATTTTCACTGAAGCTTTCTTT. Protein: CAPPIFTEAFF.

This sequence joins TRBV28 and TRBJ1-1; 8 bases line up with TRBD1. The germline V gene has CDR1 MDHEN and CDR2 SYDVKM. This CDR3 comprises 15 residues. V gave up 5 bases and J gave up 5 bases; unmatched junction bases: 10. The CDR3 sequence is CASSLNSGGGTEAFF. The CDR3 bases are TGTGCCAGCAGTCTAAACTCAGGGGGCGGAACTGAAGCTTTCTTT.

This rearrangement joins TRBV5-4 to TRBJ2-3; D gene uncertain. Per germline, CDR1 SGHNT and CDR2 YYREEE (reference sequence). The CDR3 contains 14 residues. Trimming took off 5 bases at V and 4 bases at J, with 14 bases between the two ends. The CDR3 sequence is CASSSDPGPDTQYF. The CDR3 nucleotides read TGTGCCAGCAGTTCTGACCCCGGACCAGATACGCAGTATTTT.

The V gene is TRBV7-7, the J gene TRBJ2-2; D gene unclear. Per the germline V gene, CDR1 is SSHAT and CDR2 is FNYEAQ (reference sequence). V was clipped by 2 bases and J by 1 base, with 2 bases between them. The CDR3 is 13 amino acids. In DNA form, the CDR3 reads TGTGCCAGCAGCTTATTGAACACCGGGGAGCTGTTTTTT. It specifies CASSLLNTGELFF.

The genes are TRBV5-5 and TRBJ1-4; D perhaps matches TRBD1 (6 bases). CDR3 length: 15 amino acids. The V end lost 4 bases, the J end lost 2 bases, and 12 bases lay between the germline ends. Germline V gives CDR1 SGHKS, CDR2 YYEKEE (reference sequence). The CDR3 sequence is CASSADRRTNEKLFF. The DNA of the CDR3 is TGTGCCAGCAGCGCGGACAGAAGGACTAATGAAAAACTGTTTTTT. Full variable domain (remainder filled in from reference TRBV5-5 and TRBJ1-4): DAGVTQSPTHLIKTRGQQVTLRCSPISGHKSVSWYQQVLGQGPQFIFQYYEKEERGRGNFPDRFSARQFPNYSSELNVNALLLGDSALYLCASSADRRTNEKLFFGSGTQLSVL.

The V and J genes are TRBV6-5 and TRBJ1-1; maybe TRBD1 (5 bases). Germline V gene sequence: CDR1 MNHEY, CDR2 SVGAGI. The CDR3 runs to 12 residues. The ends were cut back, 7 bases at V and 11 bases at J, with 17 bases in the middle. Written as DNA, the CDR3 is TGTGCCAGCACCTCGGTGGGGGTTGGTGCTTTCTTT. Translation: CASTSVGVGAFF.

V is TRBV7-2 and J is TRBJ1-2; D may be TRBD1 (6 bases). Deletions cut 3 bases from V and 8 bases from J, with 10 bases between. Germline values: CDR1 SGHTA, CDR2 FQGNSA. The CDR3 is 12 residues long. CDR3 nucleotide sequence: TGTGCCAGCAGCTTGCGACAGGTCGGCTACACCTTC. Translating it yields CASSLRQVGYTF.